This TCR beta chain was recovered during a study of OX40 agonist ivuxolimab in advanced cancers. Background on the study: Those treated in dose escalation had hepatocellular carcinoma, melanoma, renal cell cancer or head and neck cancer. Under the entry rules, prior anti-PD-1, anti-PD-L1 or anti-CTLA-4 therapy was allowed, and approximately 36% had some.

Only in-frame clones appear in the TCRdb table, and some are missing; sequencing was by immunoSEQ multiplex PCR. The data show 60,000 to 100,000 clones, approximately 90% seen once. The sequence came from an adult with an advanced solid tumor such as melanoma, head and neck, liver or kidney cancer. Here the sequenced sample was CD4+ or CD8+ T cells sorted from blood, taken in a trial of the OX40 agonist ivuxolimab.

The CDR3 bases are TGTGCCAGTAACCCTACCCGGGACAGAGCCTATGGCTACACCTTC. Its protein product is CASNPTRDRAYGYTF. The chain carries TRBV19 and TRBJ1-2, with 7 bases aligning to TRBD1. V lost 7 bases to trimming and J lost 4 bases; unmatched junction nucleotides: 12. CDR3 size: 15 residues. Germline assignment: CDR1 LNHDA and CDR2 SQIVND (reference sequence).